This T cell receptor (beta chain) was sequenced for a study of human T cells and chemical hapten exposure (dated by TCRdb to the early 2020s). Background for the entire study: For sensitization, 2% DPC in acetone was applied to a roughly 2 cm by roughly 2 cm area of upper inner arm skin. Throughout the approximately 24-week study period, patients were also given weekly therapeutic DPC doses on the scalp. Patch testing on the upper back used Finn chambers containing 0.01% DPC, with scoring done after 6 days according to International Contact Dermatitis Research Group standards. Most of the patients in the cohort were female, and the cohort covered alopecia areata with under or over 50% scalp involvement, alopecia totalis and alopecia universalis. Libraries were pooled for sequencing, and variation in per-sample TCR yields was attributed mainly to small differences in library volumes within the pool. The study tracked peripheral blood TCR repertoire changes in vivo during primary and secondary sensitization to the hapten diphenylcyclopropenone (DPC) in alopecia patients. Blood was sampled from patients pre-sensitization (week 0) and at 2, 6 and about 24 weeks after DPC sensitization. For TCR sequencing, blood came from 25 to 35 alopecia patients at anywhere from one to four time points (pre-sensitization, 2, 6 and 24 weeks). Summary of the overall study and its limitations: The number of PT1 expanded TCRs positively correlated with patch test score, significant at thresholds 8, 16 and 32 but not 4. Repeated subsampling changed both the strength of the expansion versus patch-test correlation and the threshold at which the correlation became significant. Compared with pre-sensitization or healthy control sets, expanded TCRs formed significantly more large CDR3 similarity clusters, which is consistent with antigen-driven responses. DPC sensitization did not change how many TCRs were above 1 in 1000 frequency, and no evidence was found of alterations in global repertoire structure. All patients had alopecia, a presumed autoimmune disease, so their immune response might differ from that of healthy individuals.

The receptor library was made with RACE. Sequencing was carried out with a NextSeq 500. During library preparation, unique molecular identifiers were attached to individual cDNA molecules so that TCRs could be counted quantitatively and reproducibly. For every blood RNA sample, sequencing covered both the TCR alpha and TCR beta chains. On the study's bioinformatics: A median of about 87,000 TCRs per sample was observed, with a range of about 20,000 to 700,000. V, J and CDR3 annotation of the TCR reads was carried out using the Decombinator software suite. For PS versus PT1 abundance plots, all samples were subsampled to the same number of TCRs (28,000). TCRs were defined as expanded if absent before sensitization and observed at least eight times at the 2-week time point. The public reads were quality trimmed at Q25 with fastp and then assembled into clones with MiXCR by TCRdb, keeping productive beta chains. Here each entry gathers all rows of one CDR3 protein and keeps the most common genes and DNA. These V and J calls rely on TCRdb rather than the paper's analysis. The sample yields over 300,000 distinct CDR3 sequences; roughly 4.6% were counted once. Approximately 2.4% of the sample is in the top ten clones.

This clonotype was recorded many times. The antigen it binds to is not known. Base qualities are missing; no much larger clone stands one base away. V sheds 3 bases and J sheds 1 base, leaving 18 bases between their ends. The germline V gene specifies MDHEN as CDR1 and SYDVKM as CDR2. The CDR3 contains 17 residues, cysteine and phenylalanine counted. Just the 51-base CDR3 DNA is kept, in frame starting at base 1. The time point label corresponds to: pre-sensitization, week 0. The treatment or condition label, read with the paper, signifies: therapeutic diphenylcyclopropenone sensitization with weekly scalp DPC. At each patch-test visit, blood was drawn before the patch test was applied. Eligible patients were aged 18 to 70, diagnosed with alopecia, deemed suitable for DPC therapy, and excluded if pregnant. Unfractionated whole blood was collected in Tempus Blood RNA tubes, and total RNA was extracted from that blood.

This specimen was whole blood, taken in connection with sensitization to the hapten diphenylcyclopropenone (DPC). The chain is encoded by TRBV28 joined to TRBJ1-1; matching of 5 bases hints at TRBD1 as the D gene. The TCR originated in a woman between 50 and 59 years old with alopecia areata. Some clones in this sample may be carry-over from other donors' samples. The nucleotides are TGTGCCAGCAGTTTCCGTCCGGGACGACGACCGAACACTGAAGCTTTCTTT. Translated, it reads CASSFRPGRRPNTEAFF.